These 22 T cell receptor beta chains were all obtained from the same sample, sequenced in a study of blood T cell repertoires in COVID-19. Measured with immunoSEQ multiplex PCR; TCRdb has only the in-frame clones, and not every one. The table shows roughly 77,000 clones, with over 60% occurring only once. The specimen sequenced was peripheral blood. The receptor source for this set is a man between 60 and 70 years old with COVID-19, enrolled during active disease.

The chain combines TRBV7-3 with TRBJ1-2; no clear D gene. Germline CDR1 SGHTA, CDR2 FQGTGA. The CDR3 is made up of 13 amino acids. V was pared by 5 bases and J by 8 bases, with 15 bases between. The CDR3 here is CASSARRAEGYTF. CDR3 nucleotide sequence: TGTGCCAGCAGCGCCAGGAGGGCCGAAGGCTACACCTTC.

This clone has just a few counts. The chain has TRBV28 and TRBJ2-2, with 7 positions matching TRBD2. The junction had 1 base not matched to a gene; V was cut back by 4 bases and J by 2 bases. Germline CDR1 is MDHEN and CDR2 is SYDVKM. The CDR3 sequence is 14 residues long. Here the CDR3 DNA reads TGTGCCAGCAGTTGGGGGGGAAACACCGGGGAGCTGTTTTTT. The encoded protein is CASSWGGNTGELFF.

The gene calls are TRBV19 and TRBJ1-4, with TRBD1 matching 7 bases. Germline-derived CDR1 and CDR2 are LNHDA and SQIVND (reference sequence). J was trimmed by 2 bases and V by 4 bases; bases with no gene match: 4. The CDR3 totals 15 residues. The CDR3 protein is CASSTGGTTNEKLFF. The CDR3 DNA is TGTGCCAGTAGTACAGGGGGTACTACTAATGAAAAACTGTTTTTT.

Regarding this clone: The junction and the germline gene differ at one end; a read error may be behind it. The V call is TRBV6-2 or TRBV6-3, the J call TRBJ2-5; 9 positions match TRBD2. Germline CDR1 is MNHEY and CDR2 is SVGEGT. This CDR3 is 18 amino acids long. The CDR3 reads CASSYSPLAGTYQETQYF. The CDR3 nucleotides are TGTGCCAGCAGTTACTCGCCCCTAGCGGGAACGTACCAGGAGACCCAGTACTTC.

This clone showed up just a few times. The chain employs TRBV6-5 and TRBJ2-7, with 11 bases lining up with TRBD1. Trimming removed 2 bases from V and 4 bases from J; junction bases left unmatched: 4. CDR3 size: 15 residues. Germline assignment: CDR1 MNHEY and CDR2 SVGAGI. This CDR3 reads CASSYARDRGYEQYF. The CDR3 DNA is TGTGCCAGCAGTTACGCCCGGGACAGGGGGTACGAGCAGTACTTC.

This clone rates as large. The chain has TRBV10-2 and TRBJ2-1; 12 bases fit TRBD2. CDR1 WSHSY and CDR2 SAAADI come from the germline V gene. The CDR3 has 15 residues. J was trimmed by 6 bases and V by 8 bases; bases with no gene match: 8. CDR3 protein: CASSLAGGPSNEQFF. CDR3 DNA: TGCGCCAGCTCCCTAGCGGGAGGGCCAAGCAATGAGCAGTTCTTC.

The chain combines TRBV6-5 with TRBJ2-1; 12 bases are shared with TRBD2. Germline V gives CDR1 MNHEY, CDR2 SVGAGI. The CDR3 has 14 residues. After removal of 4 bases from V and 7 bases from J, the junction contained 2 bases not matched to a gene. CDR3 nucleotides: TGTGCCAGCAGTTTCACTAGCGGGGGGAATGAGCAGTTCTTC. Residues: CASSFTSGGNEQFF.

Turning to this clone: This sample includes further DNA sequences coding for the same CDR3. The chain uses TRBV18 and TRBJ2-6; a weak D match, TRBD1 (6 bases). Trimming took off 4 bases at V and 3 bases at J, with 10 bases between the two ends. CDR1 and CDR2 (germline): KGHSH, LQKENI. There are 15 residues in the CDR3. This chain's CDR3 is CASSQTGNGANVLTF. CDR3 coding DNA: TGTGCCAGCTCACAAACAGGGAATGGGGCCAACGTCCTGACTTTC.

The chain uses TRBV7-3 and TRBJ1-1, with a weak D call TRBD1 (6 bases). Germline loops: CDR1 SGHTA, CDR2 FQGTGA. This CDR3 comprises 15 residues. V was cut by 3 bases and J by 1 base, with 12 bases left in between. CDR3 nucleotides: TGTGCCAGCAGCTTGAGAGGGGGAACGAACACTGAAGCTTTCTTT. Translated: CASSLRGGTNTEAFF.

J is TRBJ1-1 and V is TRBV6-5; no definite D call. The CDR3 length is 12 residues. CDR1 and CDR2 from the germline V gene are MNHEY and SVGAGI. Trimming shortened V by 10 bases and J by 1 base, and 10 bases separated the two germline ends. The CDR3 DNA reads TGTGCCACCGGAGCGCGGAACACTGAAGCTTTCTTT. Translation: CATGARNTEAFF.

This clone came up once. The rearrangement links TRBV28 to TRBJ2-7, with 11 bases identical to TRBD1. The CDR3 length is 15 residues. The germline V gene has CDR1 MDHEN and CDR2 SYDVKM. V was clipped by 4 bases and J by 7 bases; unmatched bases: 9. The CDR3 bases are TGTGCCAGCAGTTCTCCGGGACAGGGGGATTTGGAGCAGTACTTC. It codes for CASSSPGQGDLEQYF.

The DNA for the CDR3 is TGTGCCAGCAGCCAAGACCCAGGAGGCTACGAGCAGTACTTC. Residues: CASSQDPGGYEQYF. The chain employs TRBV3-1 (or the pseudogene TRBV3-2) and TRBJ2-7; weak D call: TRBD2 (5 bases). There are 14 residues in the CDR3. The germline V and J ends were trimmed by 0 bases and 3 bases, with 9 bases remaining between them. From germline, CDR1 is LGHDT and CDR2 YNNKEL (reference sequence).

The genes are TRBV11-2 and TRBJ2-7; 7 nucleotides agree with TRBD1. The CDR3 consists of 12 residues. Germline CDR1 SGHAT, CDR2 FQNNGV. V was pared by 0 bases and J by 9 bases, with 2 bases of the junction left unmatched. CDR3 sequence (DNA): TGTGCCAGCAGCTTAGATAGGGGGCGGCAGTACTTC. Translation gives CASSLDRGRQYF.

Here the CDR3 reads CASIRTGGPYNEQFF. In nucleotides, the CDR3 is TGTGCCAGTATACGGACAGGGGGGCCCTACAATGAGCAGTTCTTC. The chain recombines TRBV21-1 with TRBJ2-1; the table's D call, TRBD1, has no DNA check behind it. TRBV21-1 counts as a pseudogene. The CDR3 is made up of 15 amino acids.

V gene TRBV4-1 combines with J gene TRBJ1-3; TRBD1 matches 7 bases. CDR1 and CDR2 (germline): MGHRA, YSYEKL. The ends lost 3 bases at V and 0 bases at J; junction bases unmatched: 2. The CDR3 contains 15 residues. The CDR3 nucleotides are TGCGCCAGCAGCCACAACAGGGGCTCTGGAAACACCATATATTTT. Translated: CASSHNRGSGNTIYF.

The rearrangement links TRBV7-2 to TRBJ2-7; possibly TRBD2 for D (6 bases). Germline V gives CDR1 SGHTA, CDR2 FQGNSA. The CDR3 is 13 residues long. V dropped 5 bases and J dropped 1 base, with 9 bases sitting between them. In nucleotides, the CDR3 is TGTGCCAGCAGCGGGGGACTTTCCTACGAGCAGTACTTC. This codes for CASSGGLSYEQYF. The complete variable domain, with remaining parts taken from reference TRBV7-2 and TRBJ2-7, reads GAGVSQSPSNKVTEKGKDVELRCDPISGHTALYWYRQSLGQGLEFLIYFQGNSAPDKSGLPSDRFSAERTGGSVSTLTIQRTQQEDSAVYLCASSGGLSYEQYFGPGTRLTVT.

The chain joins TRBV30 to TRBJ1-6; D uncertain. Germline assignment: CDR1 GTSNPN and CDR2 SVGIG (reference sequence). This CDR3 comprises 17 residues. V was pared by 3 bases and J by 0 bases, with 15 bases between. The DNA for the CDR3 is TGTGCCTGGAGATCGGTAGAGATTAGCTCCTATAATTCACCCCTCCACTTT. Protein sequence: CAWRSVEISSYNSPLHF. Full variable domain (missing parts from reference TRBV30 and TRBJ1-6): SQTIHQWPATLVQPVGSPLSLECTVEGTSNPNLYWYRQAAGRGLQLLFYSVGIGQISSEVPQNLSASRPQDRQFILSSKKLLLSDSGFYLCAWRSVEISSYNSPLHFGNGTRLTVT.

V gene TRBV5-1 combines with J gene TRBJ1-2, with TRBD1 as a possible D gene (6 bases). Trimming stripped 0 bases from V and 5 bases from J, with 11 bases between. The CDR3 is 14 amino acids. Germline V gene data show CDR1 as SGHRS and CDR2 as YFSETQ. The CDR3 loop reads CASSLGTVDYGYTF. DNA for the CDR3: TGCGCCAGCAGCTTGGGGACAGTTGATTATGGCTACACCTTC.

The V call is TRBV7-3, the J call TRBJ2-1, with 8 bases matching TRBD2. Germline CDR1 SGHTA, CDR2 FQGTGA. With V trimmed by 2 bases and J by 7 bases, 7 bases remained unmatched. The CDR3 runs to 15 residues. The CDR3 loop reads CASSLYGGASNEQFF. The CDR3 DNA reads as TGTGCCAGCAGCTTATACGGGGGGGCGAGTAATGAGCAGTTCTTC. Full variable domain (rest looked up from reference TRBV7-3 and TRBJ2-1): GAGVSQTPSNKVTEKGKYVELRCDPISGHTALYWYRQSLGQGPEFLIYFQGTGAADDSGLPNDRFFAVRPEGSVSTLKIQRTERGDSAVYLCASSLYGGASNEQFFGPGTRLTVL.

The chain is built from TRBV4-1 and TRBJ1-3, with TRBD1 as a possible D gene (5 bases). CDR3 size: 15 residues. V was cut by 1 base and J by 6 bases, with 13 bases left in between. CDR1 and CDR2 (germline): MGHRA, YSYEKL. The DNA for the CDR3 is TGCGCCAGCAGCCAAGGATACGGGACTCCAAACACCATATATTTT. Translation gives CASSQGYGTPNTIYF.

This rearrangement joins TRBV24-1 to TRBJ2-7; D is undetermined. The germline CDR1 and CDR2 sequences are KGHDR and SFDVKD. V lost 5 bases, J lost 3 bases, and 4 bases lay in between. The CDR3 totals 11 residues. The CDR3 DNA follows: TGTGCCACCAGTGCCGGCTACGAGCAGTACTTC. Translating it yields CATSAGYEQYF.

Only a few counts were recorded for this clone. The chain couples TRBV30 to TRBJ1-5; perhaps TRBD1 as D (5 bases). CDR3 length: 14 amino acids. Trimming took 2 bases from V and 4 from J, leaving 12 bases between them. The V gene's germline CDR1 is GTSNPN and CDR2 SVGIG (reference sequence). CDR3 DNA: TGTGCCTGGAGTCCGGGACTGGGGAATCAGCCCCAGCATTTT. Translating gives CAWSPGLGNQPQHF.